The TCR beta chain under discussion was sequenced for a study of blood T cell repertoires in COVID-19. Overall study: Nucleic acid was either cDNA or gDNA, and it came from T cells, B-cell-depleted T cells, or PBMCs.

Sequencing used immunoSEQ multiplex PCR; TCRdb keeps in-frame clones, though not all of them. The profile covers approximately 500,000 clones, with approximately 83% appearing a single time and more than 3% taken by the ten largest. The germline V gene has CDR1 MDHEN and CDR2 SYDVKM. This CDR3 region has 15 residues. V lost 4 bases to trimming and J lost 9 bases; unmatched junction nucleotides: 6. V is TRBV28 and J is TRBJ2-1, with 13 bases identical to TRBD2. The specimen was peripheral blood. The clonotype comes from a human donor in a cohort sampled during active COVID-19. CDR3 loop: CASSYRLAGGIEQFF. CDR3 in DNA: TGTGCCAGCAGTTATCGACTAGCGGGAGGAATTGAGCAGTTCTTC.